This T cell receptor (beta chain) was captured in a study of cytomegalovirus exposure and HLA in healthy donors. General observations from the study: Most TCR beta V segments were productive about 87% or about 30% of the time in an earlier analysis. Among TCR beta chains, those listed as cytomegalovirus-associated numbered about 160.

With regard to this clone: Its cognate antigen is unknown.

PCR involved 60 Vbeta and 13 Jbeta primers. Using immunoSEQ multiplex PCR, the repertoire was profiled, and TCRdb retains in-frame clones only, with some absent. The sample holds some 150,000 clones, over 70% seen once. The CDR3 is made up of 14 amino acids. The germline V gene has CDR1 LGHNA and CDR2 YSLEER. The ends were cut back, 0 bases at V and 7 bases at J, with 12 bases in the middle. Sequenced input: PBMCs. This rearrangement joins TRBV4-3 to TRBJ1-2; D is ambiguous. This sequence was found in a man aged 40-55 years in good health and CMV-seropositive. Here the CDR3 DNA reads TGCGCCAGCAGCCAAGATAGAGGACGGGGTGGCTACACCTTC. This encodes CASSQDRGRGGYTF.